A single sample is the source of the 31 T cell receptor beta chains below, sequenced in a study of T cell repertoires in cytomegalovirus infection. Their target antigens are unknown. MiXCR, applied by TCRdb to the reads, yields one record per CDR3 protein. The table lists about 500,000 distinct CDR3 sequences, 30% to 40% of them singletons. The specimen comprised cultured PBMCs, sampled from culture after CMV antigen stimulation. These receptors were obtained from a human donor in good health (CMV status not recorded). Some clones in this sample may be carry-over from other donors' samples.

This chain uses TRBV7-8 with TRBJ2-3, with 7 bases identical to TRBD2. The CDR3 is 16 amino acids. The V gene's germline CDR1 is SGHVS and CDR2 FQNEAQ. Germline trimming cut 4 bases from V and 2 bases from J; bases unmatched to any gene: 9. DNA for the CDR3: TGTGCCAGCAGCTCTACCGGGACTAAACTCACAGATACGCAGTATTTT. Residues: CASSSTGTKLTDTQYF.

Only a few counts were recorded for this clonotype. The chain is built from TRBV7-2 and TRBJ1-3, with 7 nucleotides matching TRBD1. V lost 5 bases and J lost 0; bases outside the gene matches: 7. Germline CDR1 SGHTA, CDR2 FQGNSA. The CDR3 loop spans 16 amino acids. The CDR3: CASSQERDSSGNTIYF. Written as DNA, the CDR3 is TGTGCCAGCAGCCAAGAGAGGGACAGCTCTGGAAACACCATATATTTT. Based on the CDR3 plus reference TRBV7-2 and TRBJ1-3, the full variable domain is GAGVSQSPSNKVTEKGKDVELRCDPISGHTALYWYRQSLGQGLEFLIYFQGNSAPDKSGLPSDRFSAERTGGSVSTLTIQRTQQEDSAVYLCASSQERDSSGNTIYFGEGSWLTVV.

In its sample, this clonotype was seen many times. The rearrangement uses TRBV7-3 and TRBJ2-5; weak D call: TRBD2 (5 bases). Trimming took 5 bases from V and 0 from J, leaving 13 bases between them. This CDR3 has 15 amino acids. Germline loops: CDR1 SGHTA, CDR2 FQGTGA. The CDR3, as DNA: TGTGCCAGCAGCCCCGGACTCCGGCACCAAGAGACCCAGTACTTC. The encoded protein is CASSPGLRHQETQYF.

In DNA, the CDR3 is TGCAGCATTGTATCGGCGGAGAACTATGGCTACACCTTC. Translation gives CSIVSAENYGYTF. V usage is TRBV29-1 and J usage is TRBJ1-2, with D uncertain. The V gene lost 8 bases and the J gene lost 2 bases, with 15 bases spanning the gap. Germline-derived CDR1 and CDR2 are SQVTM and ANQGSEA. The CDR3 is made up of 13 amino acids.

This clonotype was observed a handful of times. The V gene is TRBV7-2, the J gene TRBJ2-2; 11 bases map to TRBD1. The ends lost 5 bases at V and 8 bases at J; junction bases unmatched: 10. This CDR3 has 16 amino acids. In germline, CDR1 is SGHTA, CDR2 FQGNSA. The CDR3 DNA reads TGTGCCAGCAGCCGCGGACAGGGGGCGCCGGTTGGGGAGCTGTTTTTT. The encoded protein is CASSRGQGAPVGELFF.

This clonotype was detected only a few times. The rearrangement links TRBV27 to TRBJ1-1; 8 nucleotides match TRBD1. V was pared by 5 bases and J by 5 bases, with 10 bases of the junction left unmatched. This CDR3 comprises 15 residues. The germline CDR1 and CDR2 sequences are MNHEY and SMNVEV (reference sequence). The CDR3 reads CASSRRTGRMTEAFF. DNA of the CDR3: TGTGCCAGCAGTCGTCGGACAGGGAGAATGACTGAAGCTTTCTTT.

This clonotype has more than one count but fewer than ten. The chain employs TRBV6-6 and TRBJ2-7; D is perhaps TRBD1 (6 bases). This CDR3 is built from 13 residues. V lost 5 bases to trimming and J lost 6 bases, with 14 bases between them. Looked up from germline, CDR1 is MNHNY and CDR2 is SVGAGI (reference sequence). The CDR3, as DNA: TGTGCCAGCAGTCTCGCTCCAGGGGCCGAGCAGTACGTC. Its protein is CASSLAPGAEQYV.

J is TRBJ2-2 and V is TRBV27, with D perhaps assigned TRBD1 or TRBD2 (5 bases each). The CDR3 is made up of 14 amino acids. Trimming removed 6 bases from V and 4 bases from J, with 12 bases in between. Germline V gene data show CDR1 as MNHEY and CDR2 as SMNVEV (reference sequence). The CDR3 loop reads CASRKAGSTGELFF. The CDR3 nucleotides are TGTGCCAGCAGGAAGGCAGGGAGCACCGGGGAGCTGTTTTTT.

A few counts support this clonotype. The chain is built from TRBV7-2 and TRBJ2-5; no clear D. CDR1 and CDR2 (germline): SGHTA, FQGNSA. The CDR3 sequence is 14 residues long. Trimming removed 5 bases from V and 2 bases from J, with 12 bases in between. The CDR3 DNA reads TGTGCCAGCAGCCCCCCTAGGTCTCAAGAGACCCAGTACTTC. Its translation is CASSPPRSQETQYF.

This clonotype has only a few counts. The chain recombines TRBV28 with TRBJ2-7; D may be TRBD2 (6 bases). This CDR3 has 13 residues. V lost 3 bases, J lost 3 bases, and 9 bases lay in between. Germline V lookup: CDR1 MDHEN, CDR2 SYDVKM. CDR3 protein: CASSLGTFYEQYF. The CDR3 nucleotides are TGTGCCAGCAGTTTGGGGACTTTCTACGAGCAGTACTTC.

The chain recombines TRBV12-3 or TRBV12-4 with TRBJ1-2; the match to TRBD1 covers 10 bases. This CDR3 contains 15 residues. Losses at the gene ends were 5 bases for V and 8 bases for J; bases not matched to a gene: 11. In DNA form, the CDR3 reads TGTGCCAGCAGTCGGGGGGGACAGGGGTGGTTCGGCTACACCTTC. Its translation: CASSRGGQGWFGYTF.

This rearrangement joins TRBV6-6 to TRBJ2-1; 9 bases line up with TRBD1. Unmatched junction bases numbered 8, after V lost 6 bases and J lost 8 bases. Germline CDR1 MNHNY, CDR2 SVGAGI (reference sequence). The length of the CDR3 is 14 residues. The CDR3 nucleotides read TGTGCCAGCAGGGAAGGACAGGGGTGGGATGAGCAGTTCTTC. It is translated as CASREGQGWDEQFF.

This chain connects TRBV7-9 to TRBJ2-1; tentative D call: TRBD1 (5 bases). Trimming stripped 7 bases from V and 3 bases from J, with 10 bases between. Germline CDR1 reads SEHNR; CDR2 reads FQNEAQ (reference sequence). This CDR3 region has 13 residues. CDR3 sequence reads: CASKTDNYNEQFF. The CDR3 region has the DNA TGTGCCAGCAAGACAGATAACTACAATGAGCAGTTCTTC.

V usage is TRBV24-1 and J usage is TRBJ2-2; weak D call: TRBD1 (5 bases). The CDR3 consists of 14 residues. Germline CDR1 and CDR2: KGHDR and SFDVKD. V gave up 5 bases and J gave up 5 bases, with 11 bases separating them. This CDR3 reads CATSGWGRTGELFF. CDR3 nucleotide sequence: TGTGCCACCAGTGGGTGGGGCCGGACCGGGGAGCTGTTTTTT.

V and J are TRBV11-3 and TRBJ2-7; D is possibly TRBD2 (6 bases). This CDR3 is 13 amino acids long. The ends were cut back, 1 base at V and 5 bases at J, with 9 bases in the middle. Germline CDR1 reads SGHNT; CDR2 reads YENEEA. CDR3 coding DNA: TGTGCCAGCAGCTTAGGCGGGGTTGACGAGCAGTACGTC. Translating it yields CASSLGGVDEQYV.

The chain employs TRBV28 and TRBJ2-5; D perhaps matches TRBD1 (6 bases). With 4 bases removed from V and 3 bases from J, the gap between germline ends came to 12 bases. The CDR3 has 14 amino acids. Germline CDR1 is MDHEN and CDR2 is SYDVKM. The CDR3 loop is CASSSWTAKETQYF. CDR3 DNA sequence: TGTGCCAGCAGTTCCTGGACAGCCAAAGAGACCCAGTACTTC.

The table lists this clonotype with many counts. The gene calls are TRBV6-4 and TRBJ2-3, with 11 bases fitting TRBD2. CDR1 MRHNA and CDR2 SNTAGT come from the germline V gene. CDR3 length: 15 residues. V dropped 4 bases and J dropped 3; count of bases not matched to a gene: 3. The CDR3 coding sequence is TGTGCCAGCAGTGCGTCTAGCGGGAGGACAGATACGCAGTATTTT. Its translation: CASSASSGRTDTQYF.

V gene TRBV19 combines with J gene TRBJ2-5, with TRBD1 identical over 7 bases. The junction had 7 bases not matched to a gene; V was cut back by 3 bases and J by 3 bases. This CDR3 region has 15 residues. Per the germline V gene, CDR1 is LNHDA and CDR2 is SQIVND (reference sequence). The CDR3 nucleotides are TGTGCCAGTAGTATCCCTCACAGGGGTGAAGAGACCCAGTACTTC. Its translation: CASSIPHRGEETQYF.

This clonotype appeared a few times. The chain has TRBV7-2 and TRBJ2-1; D is uncertain. Germline V gene sequence: CDR1 SGHTA, CDR2 FQGNSA. This CDR3 is built from 16 residues. V lost 0 bases and J lost 0, with 9 bases in between. CDR3 coding DNA: TGTGCCAGCAGCTTAGCGCAACGAATCTCCTACAATGAGCAGTTCTTC. It codes for CASSLAQRISYNEQFF.

The V and J genes are TRBV19 and TRBJ2-1, with a tentative D call TRBD2 (7 bases). The germline V and J ends were trimmed by 3 bases and 4 bases, with 13 bases remaining between them. Germline CDR1 reads LNHDA; CDR2 reads SQIVND (reference sequence). This CDR3 region has 15 residues. CDR3 nucleotide sequence: TGTGCCAGTAGTATCGGGGGGACAAAATACAATGAGCAGTTCTTC. It codes for CASSIGGTKYNEQFF.

The chain couples TRBV6-2 or TRBV6-3 to TRBJ2-1; D remains unclear. This CDR3 is built from 13 residues. The germline V gene has CDR1 MNHEY and CDR2 SVGEGT. V was pared by 6 bases and J by 6 bases, with 12 bases between. The CDR3 region has the DNA TGTGCCAGCAGCCCCGGCCGGAGCAATGAGCAGTTCTTC. This sequence encodes CASSPGRSNEQFF.

The rearrangement joins TRBV28 to TRBJ2-1; 9 bases agree with TRBD2. Trimming at V came to 3 bases and at J to 4 bases, leaving 13 bases not matched to a gene. Germline assignment: CDR1 MDHEN and CDR2 SYDVKM. The CDR3 spans 18 residues. The CDR3 protein is CASSFLQGLLAGYNEQFF. In DNA form, the CDR3 reads TGTGCCAGCAGTTTTCTACAGGGGCTGCTAGCGGGGTACAATGAGCAGTTCTTC.

The rearrangement joins TRBV11-3 to TRBJ2-1; D remains unclear. Between the trimmed V and J ends, which lost 0 bases and 9 bases, there was a span of 9 bases. Germline CDR1 is SGHNT and CDR2 is YENEEA. This CDR3 comprises 13 residues. CDR3 coding DNA: TGTGCCAGCAGCTTAGATCAAGTGAGTGAGCAGTTCTTC. Translation: CASSLDQVSEQFF.

The chain has TRBV6-6 and TRBJ1-2; D unresolved. The CDR3 totals 15 residues. The germline V gene has CDR1 MNHNY and CDR2 SVGAGI (reference sequence). V was pared by 5 bases and J by 2 bases, with 15 bases between. CDR3 coding DNA: TGTGCCAGCAGTGGGGTGGGTGTCGGGAACTATGGCTACACCTTC. Protein sequence: CASSGVGVGNYGYTF.

The chain is built from TRBV4-1 and TRBJ2-4; maybe TRBD2 (5 bases). Germline loops: CDR1 MGHRA, CDR2 YSYEKL. The CDR3 runs 13 residues. The V end lost 2 bases, the J end lost 9 bases, and 11 bases lay between the germline ends. This chain's CDR3 is CASSQPGYTIQYF. The CDR3 DNA sequence: TGCGCCAGCAGCCAACCGGGATATACCATTCAGTACTTC.

The CDR3 spells CASSELAGSYEQYF. For the CDR3, the DNA is TGTGCCAGCAGCGAACTAGCGGGGTCCTACGAGCAGTACTTC. This sequence joins TRBV5-6 and TRBJ2-7, with TRBD2 identical over 10 bases. The CDR3 extends over 14 amino acids. Germline loops: CDR1 SGHDT, CDR2 YYEEEE. V was clipped by 4 bases and J by 1 base; unmatched bases: 2. The complete variable domain, with remaining parts taken from reference TRBV5-6 and TRBJ2-7, reads DAGVTQSPTHLIKTRGQQVTLRCSPKSGHDTVSWYQQALGQGPQFIFQYYEEEERQRGNFPDRFSGHQFPNYSSELNVNALLLGDSALYLCASSELAGSYEQYFGPGTRLTVT.

The table lists this clonotype with a few counts. The chain combines TRBV6-5 with TRBJ2-5; 9 bases line up with TRBD2. V lost 2 bases to trimming and J lost 3 bases; unmatched junction nucleotides: 4. CDR3 length: 15 residues. Germline V gene sequence: CDR1 MNHEY, CDR2 SVGAGI. CDR3 nucleotide sequence: TGTGCCAGCAGTTACAGACTAGCGGCCAAAGAGACCCAGTACTTC. Encoded protein: CASSYRLAAKETQYF.

The genes are TRBV7-9 and TRBJ1-1; D gene unclear. The CDR3 consists of 15 residues. The V gene lost 5 bases and the J gene lost 0 bases, with 13 bases spanning the gap. Germline CDR1 SEHNR, CDR2 FQNEAQ (reference sequence). The CDR3 bases are TGTGCCAGCAGCCCCTCAATTGGGGTGAACACTGAAGCTTTCTTT. Residues: CASSPSIGVNTEAFF.

The chain recombines TRBV7-8 with TRBJ2-1; D call uncertain. CDR3 size: 15 residues. The germline V gene has CDR1 SGHVS and CDR2 FQNEAQ. The V end was cut by 5 bases, the J end by 7 bases, with 18 bases between. CDR3 bases: TGTGCCAGCAGCGATCCGGAGACTCGCCCAAATGAGCAGTTCTTC. It yields the protein CASSDPETRPNEQFF.

This clonotype was picked up a small number of times. The chain has TRBV6-1 and TRBJ1-5; D possibly corresponds to TRBD1 (5 bases). The CDR3 has 13 amino acids. V was shortened by 5 bases and J by 7 bases, with 12 bases between the two germline ends. Per germline, CDR1 MNHNS and CDR2 SASEGT. CDR3: CASSYGGKQPQHF. The CDR3 DNA is TGTGCCAGCAGTTACGGGGGGAAGCAGCCCCAGCATTTT.

This clonotype was seen many times. The gene calls are TRBV7-8 and TRBJ2-1, with D perhaps TRBD2 (6 bases). With 7 bases removed from V and 5 bases from J, the gap between germline ends came to 18 bases. Germline CDR1 reads SGHVS; CDR2 reads FQNEAQ. There are 15 residues in the CDR3. CDR3: CASIPKGRGDNEQFF. The CDR3 nucleotides read TGTGCCAGCATCCCGAAGGGGCGCGGGGACAATGAGCAGTTCTTC.